The clone carrying this T cell receptor (beta chain) has more than one count but fewer than ten. Its antigen is undetermined. CDR1 MNHNS and CDR2 SASEGT come from the germline V gene. Trimming shortened V by 3 bases and J by 4 bases, and 13 bases separated the two germline ends. The CDR3 runs to 15 residues. TCRdb's table, derived via immunoSEQ multiplex PCR, lists solely in-frame clones and lacks some. The table has about 2,100,000 clones, just over 90% seen once. These data belong to a study of shared clonotypes between healthy human individuals. Study results and limitations: Researchers sampled only blood; tissue repertoires likely differ. Few donors restricted represented genetic and exposure-history diversity. As a rule, naive subsets had a larger estimated richness than memory subsets.

Naive-designated CD8 cells lacked CD45RO, were positively enriched for CCR7, and omitted terminally differentiated effector memory CD45RA+ cells. The donors, all of them Caucasian adults, lived in Nashville, Tennessee. J is TRBJ1-5 and V is TRBV6-1; D unclear. The sample was naive CD8+ T cells from PBMCs. The TCR sequence derives from a man between 18 and 35 years old in good health. Some clones in this sample may be carry-over from other donors' samples. In nucleotides, the CDR3 is TGTGCCAGCAGTGATTGGGCACCTTCTAATCAGCCCCAGCATTTT. It translates to CASSDWAPSNQPQHF.